This is a list of T cell receptor beta chains from one sample in a study of blood T cell repertoires in COVID-19. Sequencing was performed with immunoSEQ multiplex PCR; in TCRdb, only in-frame clones are kept and a portion is missing. This sample yields approximately 290,000 clones, of which around 85% are seen a single time; 4.3% belongs to the top ten. The sample taken for sequencing was PBMCs or T cells enriched from blood (not recorded which). These receptors came from a woman aged 30 to 39 who had recovered from COVID-19. Both conserved end residues are part of each CDR3.

j_call v_call cdr3_aa
TRBJ2-1 TRBV6-6 CASSPPGLGFYNEQFF
TRBJ1-2 TRBV9 CASSSGQAYGYTF
TRBJ2-7 TRBV7-8 CASSLIRSGLAHEQYF
TRBJ2-3 TRBV5-4 CASSLRLAGGTDTQYF
TRBJ1-1 TRBV12-3/TRBV12-4 CASSFNRGTEAFF
TRBJ1-1 TRBV6-6 CASRGQGLGAFF
TRBJ2-7 TRBV7-9 CASSPAGGPYEQYF
TRBJ1-5 TRBV24-1 CATSERVGQPQHF
TRBJ2-3 TRBV19 CASAQGISTDTQYF
TRBJ2-7 TRBV10-2 CASSGTSGPYEQYF
TRBJ2-7 TRBV6-5 CASSAGQAPNLQHF
TRBJ1-4 TRBV6-5 CASSTVGEVEKLFF
TRBJ2-7 TRBV15 CATRLAATYEQYF
TRBJ1-3 TRBV7-2 CASSLVSRPGARNTIYF
TRBJ1-1 TRBV28 CATSVTGNTEAFF
TRBJ1-6 TRBV20-1 CSAGQRPLHF
TRBJ1-1 TRBV25-1 CASSSTWGSTAFF
TRBJ2-7 TRBV3-1/TRBV3-2 CASSQHKDRGKEQYF
TRBJ2-1 TRBV28 CASSLLFLRLRDRTYNEQFF
TRBJ2-7 TRBV30 CAWEGAGLYF
TRBJ2-1 TRBV7-5 CARSPPRLAGGERGANEQFF
TRBJ1-5 TRBV4-1 CASSQGRGQRNQPQHF
TRBJ2-7 TRBV29-1 CSVGGRSLYEQYF
TRBJ2-3 TRBV18 CASSPLASGRTDTQYF
TRBJ1-2 TRBV9 CASSPRQSDFNYGYTF
TRBJ2-3 TRBV7-9 CASSSRGGGSNTQYF
TRBJ2-1 TRBV28 CASSLARLAGNNEQFF
TRBJ1-1 TRBV18 CASSPAVGQTNTEAFF
TRBJ1-5 TRBV4-2 CASSQDRRGLGGQPQHF
TRBJ2-5 TRBV27 CASSFHRGTSGRRETQYF
TRBJ2-3 TRBV25-1 CASTLAGGYGDTQYF
TRBJ2-1 TRBV7-9 CASSPSGSERPASYNEQFF
TRBJ1-6 TRBV30 CAWGGTFVTPLHF
TRBJ1-6 TRBV25-1 CASRLGQDNSPLHF
TRBJ1-2 TRBV4-2 CASSQEGSLAYGYTF
TRBJ2-6 TRBV5-1 CASSGEGGGANVLTF
TRBJ2-7 TRBV4-1 CASSRETGEAYSYEQYF
TRBJ1-4 TRBV5-1 CASSPGTVNEKLFF
TRBJ2-5 TRBV7-9 CASNIGGEGQETQYF
TRBJ2-2 TRBV5-8 CASSLMGRRTGELFF
TRBJ1-6 TRBV11-3 CASSLDPGSAALHF
TRBJ1-2 TRBV5-3 CARSLLCGVYGYTF
TRBJ1-4 TRBV28 CASAVRGEGKKLFF